This T cell receptor beta chain was captured by sequencing in a study of PD-1 blockade in classical Hodgkin lymphoma. Findings of the study overall: Later analyses included only patients treated at least 1 year post-ASCT. Reported baseline diversity: healthy donors highest, relapsed/refractory patients lowest.

Per the germline V gene, CDR1 is SGHAT and CDR2 is FQNNGV. CDR3 length: 18 amino acids. The ends lost 1 base at V and 4 bases at J; junction bases unmatched: 12. As regards this clone: Its antigen is undetermined.

Some clones are missing from TCRdb's copy, which holds only in-frame ones; the method was immunoSEQ multiplex PCR. Of roughly 20,000 clones in the sample, roughly 90% were seen once. All patients experienced relapse after autologous stem cell transplantation, and brentuximab vedotin exposure was variable. This specimen was peripheral blood mononuclear cells (PBMCs), taken before the second cycle of nivolumab. The receptor comes from a human donor with classical Hodgkin lymphoma. V usage is TRBV11-2 and J usage is TRBJ2-2, with TRBD1 matching 7 bases. The CDR3, as DNA: TGTGCCAGCAGCTTAGGGCCCTTGACAGGGAGTCTCACCGGGGAGCTGTTTTTT. Protein: CASSLGPLTGSLTGELFF.